This paragraph covers one T cell receptor (beta chain) sequence. This entry is derived from a study of blood T cell repertoires in COVID-19. Produced via immunoSEQ multiplex PCR; TCRdb's table is partial and in-frame only. The data show tens of thousands of clones, roughly 80% seen once. The TCR originated in a man at least 80 years old with active or convalescent COVID-19. The specimen sequenced was peripheral blood.

CDR3 nucleotide sequence: TGTGCCAGCAGTCAGGACAGGGGGCTCTATGGCTACACCTTC. Residues: CASSQDRGLYGYTF. This chain uses TRBV6-5 with TRBJ1-2; 11 bases match TRBD1. The CDR3 spans 14 residues. Germline V gene sequence: CDR1 MNHEY, CDR2 SVGAGI. Trimming at V came to 5 bases and at J to 4 bases, leaving 3 bases not matched to a gene.